The 22 T cell receptor beta chains given below trace back to one sample, sequenced in a study of beta chain features in type 1 diabetes. Study conclusions and caveats: Type 1 diabetes patients had moderately but significantly shorter TCRB CDR3s in all four CD4+ subsets.

These receptors have no identified antigens. The entirety of the isolated RNA underwent reverse transcription, so expressed TCRB transcripts were sequenced. Assay: immunoSEQ multiplex PCR; the TCRdb copy retains only in-frame clones and omits some. In the table there are 15,000 to 18,000 clones, more than 60% of which are singletons. Sequences were obtained from Tregs from blood. The receptors were sampled from a man aged 30-40 years with type 1 diabetes.

In this sample, this clone turned up once. The chain is built from TRBV5-1 and TRBJ2-7, with D perhaps matching TRBD2 (6 bases). CDR3 length: 13 amino acids. Germline CDR1 and CDR2: SGHRS and YFSETQ. Trimming took off 2 bases at V and 4 bases at J, with 10 bases between the two ends. The CDR3 loop reads CASSLGEVYEQYF. The DNA for the CDR3 is TGCGCCAGCAGCTTAGGGGAGGTTTACGAGCAGTACTTC.

This clone was seen more than once but under ten times. V usage is TRBV7-9 and J usage is TRBJ1-6; perhaps TRBD1 as D (6 bases). The CDR3 is made up of 15 amino acids. V was shortened by 5 bases and J by 9 bases, with 17 bases between the two germline ends. Germline CDR1 is SEHNR and CDR2 is FQNEAQ (reference sequence). The chain's CDR3 is CASSQRAGAASPLHF. CDR3 in DNA: TGTGCCAGCAGCCAACGGGCAGGGGCGGCTTCACCCCTCCACTTT.

J is TRBJ1-1 and V is TRBV9; TRBD1 agrees at 8 bases. This CDR3 is built from 12 residues. Germline V gene data show CDR1 as SGDLS and CDR2 as YYNGEE. Losses at the gene ends were 4 bases for V and 7 bases for J; bases not matched to a gene: 3. CDR3 DNA sequence: TGTGCCAGCAGCAAAGACAGGGGTGAAGCTTTCTTT. This sequence encodes CASSKDRGEAFF.

V usage is TRBV10-3 and J usage is TRBJ2-5; TRBD1 is a possible D gene (6 bases). Germline V gene data show CDR1 as ENHRY and CDR2 as SYGVKD. Between the trimmed V and J ends, which lost 6 bases and 5 bases, there was a span of 13 bases. The CDR3 totals 13 residues. CDR3 nucleotides: TGTGCCATCAGGGCAGGGGCCTGGGAGACCCAGTACTTC. Translating gives CAIRAGAWETQYF.

The CDR3 loop is CASSPGGGYGYTF. The DNA for the CDR3 is TGCGCCAGCAGCCCCGGCGGCGGCTATGGCTACACCTTC. The chain recombines TRBV5-1 with TRBJ1-2; no definite D call. Germline CDR1 reads SGHRS; CDR2 reads YFSETQ. The CDR3 consists of 13 residues. Trimming shortened V by 4 bases and J by 4 bases, and 11 bases separated the two germline ends.

This clone appeared once. The chain uses TRBV5-1 and TRBJ1-6; 7 nucleotides line up with TRBD1. Losses at the gene ends were 4 bases for V and 9 bases for J; bases not matched to a gene: 10. This CDR3 is 15 amino acids long. The germline V gene has CDR1 SGHRS and CDR2 YFSETQ. The CDR3, as DNA: TGCGCCAGCAGCCCCGGGGTCTCAGGGGGTTCACCCCTCCACTTT. It is translated as CASSPGVSGGSPLHF.

The rearrangement links TRBV4-1 to TRBJ1-5, with D tentatively TRBD1 (6 bases). Germline-derived CDR1 and CDR2 are MGHRA and YSYEKL. The V gene lost 4 bases and the J gene lost 2 bases, with 15 bases spanning the gap. This CDR3 comprises 16 residues. CDR3 sequence reads: CASSPTSAGGNQPQHF. DNA for the CDR3: TGCGCCAGCAGCCCAACCTCAGCAGGGGGCAATCAGCCCCAGCATTTT.

The table lists this clone with a few counts. This chain links TRBV29-1 with TRBJ1-5; D unresolved. From germline, CDR1 is SQVTM and CDR2 ANQGSEA. CDR3 size: 13 residues. Trimming stripped 7 bases from V and 6 bases from J, with 16 bases between. The CDR3 nucleotides are TGCAGCGCCGGGCGGGGTAACGGTCAGCCCCAGCATTTT. This sequence encodes CSAGRGNGQPQHF.

This clone showed up just once. This rearrangement joins TRBV5-1 to TRBJ2-5; possible D gene TRBD2, 6 bases. Germline CDR1 reads SGHRS; CDR2 reads YFSETQ. Trimming shortened V by 1 base and J by 2 bases, and 15 bases separated the two germline ends. The CDR3 extends over 16 amino acids. In DNA, the CDR3 is TGCGCCAGCAGCTTGAGCACAGGCGGGGTACAAGAGACCCAGTACTTC. It codes for CASSLSTGGVQETQYF.

The chain carries TRBV27 and TRBJ2-3; 9 nucleotides line up with TRBD1. The length of the CDR3 is 17 residues. In germline, CDR1 is MNHEY, CDR2 SMNVEV (reference sequence). With V trimmed by 3 bases and J by 5 bases, 12 bases remained unmatched. The chain's CDR3 is CASSFNGRQGVGDTQYF. CDR3 bases: TGTGCCAGCAGTTTCAACGGGCGACAGGGGGTGGGAGATACGCAGTATTTT.

A single count supports this clone. V is TRBV27 and J is TRBJ2-3, with 10 bases matching TRBD2. Trimming at V came to 6 bases and at J to 2 bases, leaving 11 bases not matched to a gene. The CDR3 is 17 residues long. CDR1 is MNHEY, CDR2 SMNVEV, per germline (reference sequence). This CDR3 is CASSQMLAGGPTDTQYF. CDR3 DNA sequence: TGTGCCAGCAGCCAGATGTTAGCGGGGGGCCCCACAGATACGCAGTATTTT.

This clone was counted a single time. This chain uses TRBV4-2 with TRBJ2-2; TRBD2 might be the D (5 bases). The CDR3 runs 16 residues. The germline CDR1 and CDR2 sequences are LGHNA and YNFKEQ. Trimming left V 0 bases short and J 2 bases short, with 10 bases between. The CDR3 region has the DNA TGTGCCAGCAGCCAAGATAGGACTCTAAACACCGGGGAGCTGTTTTTT. Translated: CASSQDRTLNTGELFF.

This clone occurred a few times. V usage is TRBV5-1 and J usage is TRBJ2-1; TRBD2 matches at 9 bases. Germline V gene lookup returns CDR1 SGHRS and CDR2 YFSETQ. CDR3 length equals 16 residues. Trimming at V came to 0 bases and at J to 1 base, leaving 2 bases not matched to a gene. The CDR3 DNA reads as TGCGCCAGCAGCTTGGTCCTAGCGGGGTCCTACAATGAGCAGTTCTTC. Encoded protein: CASSLVLAGSYNEQFF. Together with reference TRBV5-1 and TRBJ2-1, the CDR3 gives the full variable domain: KAGVTQTPRYLIKTRGQQVTLSCSPISGHRSVSWYQQTPGQGLQFLFEYFSETQRNKGNFPGRFSGRQFSNSRSEMNVSTLELGDSALYLCASSLVLAGSYNEQFFGPGTRLTVL.

This clone came up a few times. The J gene is TRBJ2-1, the V gene TRBV2; 7 bases are a match to TRBD2. J gave up 5 bases and V 6 bases, and 10 bases lay outside the gene matches. There are 15 residues in the CDR3. Germline V lookup: CDR1 SNHLY, CDR2 FYNNEI. CDR3 region: CASSSQGRENNEQFF. In DNA form, the CDR3 reads TGTGCCAGCAGCAGCCAAGGGCGGGAGAACAATGAGCAGTTCTTC. Full variable domain (outside the CDR3, taken from reference TRBV2 and TRBJ2-1): EPEVTQTPSHQVTQMGQEVILRCVPISNHLYFYWYRQILGQKVEFLVSFYNNEISEKSEIFDDQFSVERPDGSNFTLKIRSTKLEDSAMYFCASSSQGRENNEQFFGPGTRLTVL.

The rearrangement joins TRBV19 to TRBJ1-5; a weak D match, TRBD1 (6 bases). The germline gives CDR1 LNHDA, CDR2 SQIVND (reference sequence). The length of the CDR3 is 14 residues. Trimming took off 7 bases at V and 9 bases at J, with 19 bases between the two ends. Here the CDR3 reads CASTPTGSPGPQHF. For the CDR3, the DNA is TGTGCCAGTACCCCTACAGGGAGTCCGGGGCCCCAGCATTTT.

The chain has TRBV7-2 and TRBJ2-6; possible D gene TRBD2, 5 bases. Germline values: CDR1 SGHTA, CDR2 FQGNSA. The CDR3 loop spans 16 amino acids. V was pared by 5 bases and J by 0 bases, with 11 bases between. This CDR3 reads CASSRTAFSGANVLTF. The CDR3 bases are TGTGCCAGCAGCCGGACTGCCTTCTCTGGGGCCAACGTCCTGACTTTC.

The CDR3 protein is CASSLAGTGQETQYF. CDR3 nucleotide sequence: TGTGCCAGCAGTCTCGCTGGAACGGGACAAGAGACCCAGTACTTC. V and J are TRBV11-3 and TRBJ2-5; a possible D gene is TRBD2 (5 bases). CDR3 size: 15 residues. V was trimmed by 6 bases and J by 2 bases, leaving 16 bases between them. Germline V gene lookup returns CDR1 SGHNT and CDR2 YENEEA.

This clone was recorded a few times. V usage is TRBV6-8 and J usage is TRBJ2-7, with a weak D call TRBD1 (6 bases). V was trimmed by 2 bases and J by 0 bases, leaving 8 bases between them. In germline, CDR1 is MNHGY, CDR2 SAAAGT. There are 14 residues in the CDR3. The CDR3 nucleotides read TGTGCCAGCAGTTACGGGACAAACTCCTACGAGCAGTACTTC. Amino acids: CASSYGTNSYEQYF.

V gene TRBV12-5 combines with J gene TRBJ2-5, with TRBD1 matching over 7 bases. V trimming: 2 bases; J trimming: 4 bases; junction bases outside the gene matches: 10. The CDR3 is made up of 16 amino acids. CDR1 is LGHNT and CDR2 is FRNRAP in the germline V gene. The chain's CDR3 is CASGLLRGQQAETQYF. The CDR3 nucleotides are TGTGCTAGTGGTTTGCTGAGGGGACAGCAAGCAGAGACCCAGTACTTC.

The chain couples TRBV10-3 to TRBJ1-5; 7 nucleotides line up with TRBD1. V was pared by 10 bases and J by 10 bases, with 13 bases of the junction left unmatched. The germline V gene has CDR1 ENHRY and CDR2 SYGVKD. There are 13 residues in the CDR3. The CDR3 nucleotides are TGTGCCACCGGCGGGACAGCGGGTTCTCCCCAGCATTTT. It translates to CATGGTAGSPQHF.

This clone came up a few times. The chain links TRBV6-6 to TRBJ2-5; D is possibly TRBD2 (6 bases). Germline lookup yields CDR1 MNHNY and CDR2 SVGAGI (reference sequence). With 8 bases removed from V and 3 bases from J, the gap between germline ends came to 13 bases. The CDR3 covers 13 residues. The CDR3 DNA sequence: TGTGCCAGCCAACCCGGGGAGGAAGAGACCCAGTACTTC. Translated: CASQPGEEETQYF.

The V and J genes are TRBV11-2 and TRBJ1-2; tentative D call: TRBD1 (5 bases). Looked up from germline, CDR1 is SGHAT and CDR2 is FQNNGV. V was shortened by 4 bases and J by 5 bases, with 23 bases between the two germline ends. This CDR3 is 17 amino acids long. CDR3 sequence (DNA): TGTGCCAGCAGCTCCGGGTGGCAGGGCACCTCTTTTTATGGCTACACCTTC. Translation gives CASSSGWQGTSFYGYTF.